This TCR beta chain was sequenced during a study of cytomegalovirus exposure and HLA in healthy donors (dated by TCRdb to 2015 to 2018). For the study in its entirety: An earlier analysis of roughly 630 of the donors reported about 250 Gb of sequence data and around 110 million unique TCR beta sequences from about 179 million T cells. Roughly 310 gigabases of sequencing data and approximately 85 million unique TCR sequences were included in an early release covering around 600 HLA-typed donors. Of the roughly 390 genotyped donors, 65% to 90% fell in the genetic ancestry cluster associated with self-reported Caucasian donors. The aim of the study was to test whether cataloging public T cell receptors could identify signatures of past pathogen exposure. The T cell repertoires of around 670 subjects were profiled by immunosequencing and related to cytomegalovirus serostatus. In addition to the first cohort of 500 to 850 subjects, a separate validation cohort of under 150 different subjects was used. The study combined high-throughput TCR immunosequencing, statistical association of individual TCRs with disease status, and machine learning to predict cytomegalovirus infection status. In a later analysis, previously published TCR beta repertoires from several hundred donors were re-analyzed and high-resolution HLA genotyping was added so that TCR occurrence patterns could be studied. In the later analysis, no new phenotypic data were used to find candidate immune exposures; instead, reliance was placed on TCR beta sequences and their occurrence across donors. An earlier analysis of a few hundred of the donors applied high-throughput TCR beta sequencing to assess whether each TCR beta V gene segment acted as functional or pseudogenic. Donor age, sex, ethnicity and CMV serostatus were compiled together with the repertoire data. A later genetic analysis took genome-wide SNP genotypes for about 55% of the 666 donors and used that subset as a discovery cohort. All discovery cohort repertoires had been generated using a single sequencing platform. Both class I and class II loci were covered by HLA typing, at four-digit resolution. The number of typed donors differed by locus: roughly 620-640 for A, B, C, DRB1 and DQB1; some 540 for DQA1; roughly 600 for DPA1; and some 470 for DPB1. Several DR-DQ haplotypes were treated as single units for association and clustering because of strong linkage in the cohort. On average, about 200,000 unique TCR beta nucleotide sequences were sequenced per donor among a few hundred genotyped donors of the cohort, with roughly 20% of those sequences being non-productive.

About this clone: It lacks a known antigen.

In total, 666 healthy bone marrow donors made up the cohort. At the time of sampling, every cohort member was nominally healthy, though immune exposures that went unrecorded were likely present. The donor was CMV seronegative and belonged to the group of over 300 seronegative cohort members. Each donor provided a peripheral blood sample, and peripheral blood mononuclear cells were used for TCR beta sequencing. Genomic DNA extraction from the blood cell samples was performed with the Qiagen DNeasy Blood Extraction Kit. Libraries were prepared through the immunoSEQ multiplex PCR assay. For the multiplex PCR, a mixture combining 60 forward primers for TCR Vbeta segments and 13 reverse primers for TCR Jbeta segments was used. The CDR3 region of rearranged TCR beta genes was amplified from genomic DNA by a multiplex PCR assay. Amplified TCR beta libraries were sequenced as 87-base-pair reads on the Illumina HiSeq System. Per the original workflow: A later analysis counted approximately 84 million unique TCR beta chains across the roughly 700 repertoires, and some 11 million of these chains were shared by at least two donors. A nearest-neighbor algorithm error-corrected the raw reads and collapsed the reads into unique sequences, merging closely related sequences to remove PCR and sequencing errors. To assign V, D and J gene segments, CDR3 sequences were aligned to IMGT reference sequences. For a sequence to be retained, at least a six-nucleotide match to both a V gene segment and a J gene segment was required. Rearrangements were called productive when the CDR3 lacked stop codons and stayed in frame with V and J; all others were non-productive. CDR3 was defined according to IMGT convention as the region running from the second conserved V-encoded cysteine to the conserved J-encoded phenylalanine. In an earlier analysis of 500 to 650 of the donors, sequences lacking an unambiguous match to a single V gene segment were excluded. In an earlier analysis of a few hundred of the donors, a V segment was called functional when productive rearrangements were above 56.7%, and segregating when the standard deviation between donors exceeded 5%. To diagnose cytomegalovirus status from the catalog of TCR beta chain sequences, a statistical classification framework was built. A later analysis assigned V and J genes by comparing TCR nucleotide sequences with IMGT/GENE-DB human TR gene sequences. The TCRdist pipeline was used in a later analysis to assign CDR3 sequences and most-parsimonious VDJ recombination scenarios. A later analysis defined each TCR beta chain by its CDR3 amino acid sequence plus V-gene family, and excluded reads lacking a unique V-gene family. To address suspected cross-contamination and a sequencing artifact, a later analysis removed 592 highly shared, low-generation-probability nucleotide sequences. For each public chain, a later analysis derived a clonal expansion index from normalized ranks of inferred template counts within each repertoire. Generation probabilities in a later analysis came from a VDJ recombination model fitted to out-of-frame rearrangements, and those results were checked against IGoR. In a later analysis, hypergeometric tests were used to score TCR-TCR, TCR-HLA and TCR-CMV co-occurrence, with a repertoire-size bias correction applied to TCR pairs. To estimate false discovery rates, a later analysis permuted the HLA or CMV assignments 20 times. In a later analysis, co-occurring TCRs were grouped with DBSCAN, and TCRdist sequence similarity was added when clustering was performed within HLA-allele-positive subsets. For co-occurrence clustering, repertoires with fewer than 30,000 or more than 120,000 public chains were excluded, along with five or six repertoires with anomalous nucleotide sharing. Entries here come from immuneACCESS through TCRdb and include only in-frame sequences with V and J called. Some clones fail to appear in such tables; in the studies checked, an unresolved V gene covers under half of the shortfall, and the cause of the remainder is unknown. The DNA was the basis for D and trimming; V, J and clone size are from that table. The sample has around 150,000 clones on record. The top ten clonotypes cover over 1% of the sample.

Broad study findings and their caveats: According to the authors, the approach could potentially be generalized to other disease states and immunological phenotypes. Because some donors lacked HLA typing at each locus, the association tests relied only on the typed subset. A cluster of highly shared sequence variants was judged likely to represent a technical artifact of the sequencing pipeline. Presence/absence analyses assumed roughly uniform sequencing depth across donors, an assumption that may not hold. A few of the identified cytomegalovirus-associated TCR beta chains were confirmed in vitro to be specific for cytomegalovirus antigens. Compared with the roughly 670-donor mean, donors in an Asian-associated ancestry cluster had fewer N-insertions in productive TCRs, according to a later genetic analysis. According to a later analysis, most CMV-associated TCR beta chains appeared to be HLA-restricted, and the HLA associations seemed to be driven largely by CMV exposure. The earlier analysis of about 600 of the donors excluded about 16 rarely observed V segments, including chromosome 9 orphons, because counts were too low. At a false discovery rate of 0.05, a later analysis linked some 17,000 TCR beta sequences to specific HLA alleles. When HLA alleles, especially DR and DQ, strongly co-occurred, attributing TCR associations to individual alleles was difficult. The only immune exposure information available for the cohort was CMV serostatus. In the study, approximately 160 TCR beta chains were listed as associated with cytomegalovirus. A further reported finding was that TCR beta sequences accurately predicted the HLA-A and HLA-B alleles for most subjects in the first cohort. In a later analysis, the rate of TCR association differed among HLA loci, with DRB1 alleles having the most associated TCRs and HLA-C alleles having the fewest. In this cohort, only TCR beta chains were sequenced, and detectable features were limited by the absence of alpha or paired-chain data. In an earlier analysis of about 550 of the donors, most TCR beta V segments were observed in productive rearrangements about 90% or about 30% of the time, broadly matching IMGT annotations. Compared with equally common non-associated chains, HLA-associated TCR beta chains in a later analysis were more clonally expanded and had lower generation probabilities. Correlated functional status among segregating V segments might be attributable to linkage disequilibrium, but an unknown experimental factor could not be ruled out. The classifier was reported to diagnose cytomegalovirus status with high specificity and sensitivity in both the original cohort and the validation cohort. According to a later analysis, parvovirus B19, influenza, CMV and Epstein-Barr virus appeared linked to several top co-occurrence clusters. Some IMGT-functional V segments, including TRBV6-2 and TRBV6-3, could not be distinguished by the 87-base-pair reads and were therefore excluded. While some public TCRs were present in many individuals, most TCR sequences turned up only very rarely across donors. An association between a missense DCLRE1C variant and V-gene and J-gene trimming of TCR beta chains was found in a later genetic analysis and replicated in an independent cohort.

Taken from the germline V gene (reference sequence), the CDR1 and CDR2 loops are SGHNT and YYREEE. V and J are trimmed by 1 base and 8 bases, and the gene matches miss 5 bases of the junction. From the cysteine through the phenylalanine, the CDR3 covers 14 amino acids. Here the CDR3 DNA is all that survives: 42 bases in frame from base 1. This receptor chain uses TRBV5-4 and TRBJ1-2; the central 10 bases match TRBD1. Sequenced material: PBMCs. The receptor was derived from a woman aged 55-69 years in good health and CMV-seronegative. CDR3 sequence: CASSLPDRGRGYTF. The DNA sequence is TGTGCCAGCAGCTTGCCCGACAGGGGGCGGGGCTACACCTTC. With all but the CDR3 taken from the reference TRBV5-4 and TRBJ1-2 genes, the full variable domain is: ETGVTQSPTHLIKTRGQQVTLRCSSQSGHNTVSWYQQALGQGPQFIFQYYREEENGRGNFPPRFSGLQFPNYSSELNVNALELDDSALYLCASSLPDRGRGYTFGSGTRLTVV.